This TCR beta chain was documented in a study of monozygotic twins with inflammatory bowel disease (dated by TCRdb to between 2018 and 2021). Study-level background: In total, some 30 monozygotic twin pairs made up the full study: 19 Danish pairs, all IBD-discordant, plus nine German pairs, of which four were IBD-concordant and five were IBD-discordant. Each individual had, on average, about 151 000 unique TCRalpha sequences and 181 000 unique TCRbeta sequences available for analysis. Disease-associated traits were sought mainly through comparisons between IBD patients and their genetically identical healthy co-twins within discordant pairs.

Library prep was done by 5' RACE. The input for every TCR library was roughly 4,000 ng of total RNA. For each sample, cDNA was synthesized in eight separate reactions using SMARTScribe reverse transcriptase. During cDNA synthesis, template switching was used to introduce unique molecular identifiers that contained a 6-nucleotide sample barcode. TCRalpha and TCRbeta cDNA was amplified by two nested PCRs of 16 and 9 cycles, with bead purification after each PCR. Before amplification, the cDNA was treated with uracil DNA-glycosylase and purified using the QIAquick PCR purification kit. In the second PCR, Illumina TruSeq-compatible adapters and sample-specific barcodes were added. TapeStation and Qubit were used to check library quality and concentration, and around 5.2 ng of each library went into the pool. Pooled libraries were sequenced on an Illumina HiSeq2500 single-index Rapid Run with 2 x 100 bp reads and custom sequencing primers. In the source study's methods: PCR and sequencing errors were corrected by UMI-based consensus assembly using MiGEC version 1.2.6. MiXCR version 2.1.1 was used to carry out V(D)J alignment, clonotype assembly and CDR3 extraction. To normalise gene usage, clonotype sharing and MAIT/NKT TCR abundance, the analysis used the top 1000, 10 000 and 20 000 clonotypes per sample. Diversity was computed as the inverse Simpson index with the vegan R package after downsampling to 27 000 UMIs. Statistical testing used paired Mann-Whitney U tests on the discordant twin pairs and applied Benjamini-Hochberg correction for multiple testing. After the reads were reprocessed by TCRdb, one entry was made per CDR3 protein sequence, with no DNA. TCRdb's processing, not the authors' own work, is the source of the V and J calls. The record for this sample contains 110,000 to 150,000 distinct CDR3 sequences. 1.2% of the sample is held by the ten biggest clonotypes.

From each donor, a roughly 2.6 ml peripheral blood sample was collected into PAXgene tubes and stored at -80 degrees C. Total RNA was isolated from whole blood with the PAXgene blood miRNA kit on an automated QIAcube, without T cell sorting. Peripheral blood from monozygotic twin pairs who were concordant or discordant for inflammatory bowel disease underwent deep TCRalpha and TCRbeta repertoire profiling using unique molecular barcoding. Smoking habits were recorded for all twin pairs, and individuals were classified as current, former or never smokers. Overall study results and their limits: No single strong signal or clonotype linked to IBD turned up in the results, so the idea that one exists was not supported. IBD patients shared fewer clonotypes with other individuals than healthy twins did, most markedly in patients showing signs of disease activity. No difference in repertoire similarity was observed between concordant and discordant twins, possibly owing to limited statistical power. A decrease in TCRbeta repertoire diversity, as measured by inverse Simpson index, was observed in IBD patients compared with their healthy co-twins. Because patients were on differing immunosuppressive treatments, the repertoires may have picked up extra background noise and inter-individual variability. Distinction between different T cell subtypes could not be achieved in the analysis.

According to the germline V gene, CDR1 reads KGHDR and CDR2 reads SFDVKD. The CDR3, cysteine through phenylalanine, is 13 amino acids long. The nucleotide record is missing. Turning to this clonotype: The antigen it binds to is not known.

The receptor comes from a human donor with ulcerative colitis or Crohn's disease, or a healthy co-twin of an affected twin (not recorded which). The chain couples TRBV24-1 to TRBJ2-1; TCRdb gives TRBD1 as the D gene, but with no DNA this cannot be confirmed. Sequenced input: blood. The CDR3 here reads CATSDQGYNEQFF.